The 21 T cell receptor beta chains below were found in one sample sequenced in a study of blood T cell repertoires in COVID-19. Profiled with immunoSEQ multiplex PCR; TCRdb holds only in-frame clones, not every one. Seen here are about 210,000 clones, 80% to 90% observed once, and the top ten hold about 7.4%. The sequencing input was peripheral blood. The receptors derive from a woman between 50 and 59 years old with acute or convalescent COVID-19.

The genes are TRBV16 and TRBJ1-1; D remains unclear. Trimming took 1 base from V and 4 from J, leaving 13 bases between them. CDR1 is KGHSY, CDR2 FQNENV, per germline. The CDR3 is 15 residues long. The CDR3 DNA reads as TGTGCCAGCAGCCAATGGGAGGTGACTGGCACTGAAGCTTTCTTT. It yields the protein CASSQWEVTGTEAFF.

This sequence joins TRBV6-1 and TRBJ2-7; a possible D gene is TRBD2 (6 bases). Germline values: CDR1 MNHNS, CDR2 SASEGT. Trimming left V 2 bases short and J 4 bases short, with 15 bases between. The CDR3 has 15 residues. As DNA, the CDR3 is TGTGCCAGCAGTGAATTAGCGGCTGCCGGGTACGAGCAGTACTTC. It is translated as CASSELAAAGYEQYF.

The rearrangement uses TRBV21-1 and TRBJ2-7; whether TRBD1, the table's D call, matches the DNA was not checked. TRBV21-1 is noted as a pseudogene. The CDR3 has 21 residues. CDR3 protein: CASSKVYMPGQGLTPSGEQYF. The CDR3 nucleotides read TGTGCCAGCAGCAAAGTTTATATGCCGGGACAGGGGCTAACTCCCTCTGGGGAGCAGTACTTC.

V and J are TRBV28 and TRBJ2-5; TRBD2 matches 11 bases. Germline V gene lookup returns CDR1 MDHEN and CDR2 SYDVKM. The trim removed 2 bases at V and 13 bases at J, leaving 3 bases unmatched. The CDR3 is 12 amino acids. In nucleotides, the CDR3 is TGTGCCAGCAGTTTAGGGACTAGCGGACTGTACTTC. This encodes CASSLGTSGLYF.

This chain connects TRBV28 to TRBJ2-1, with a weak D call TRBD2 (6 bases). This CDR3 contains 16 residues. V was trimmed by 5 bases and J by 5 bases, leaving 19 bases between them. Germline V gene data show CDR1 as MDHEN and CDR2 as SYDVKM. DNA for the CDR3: TGTGCCAGCAGTCCCTTTTCCGGGGGAGGTCACAATGAGCAGTTCTTC. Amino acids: CASSPFSGGGHNEQFF.

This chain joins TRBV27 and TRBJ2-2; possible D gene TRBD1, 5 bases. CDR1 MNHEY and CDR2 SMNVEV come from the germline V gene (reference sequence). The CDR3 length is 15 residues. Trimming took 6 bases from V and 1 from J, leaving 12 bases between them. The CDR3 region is CASSREGGNTGELFF. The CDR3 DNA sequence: TGTGCCAGCAGCAGGGAAGGTGGGAACACCGGGGAGCTGTTTTTT.

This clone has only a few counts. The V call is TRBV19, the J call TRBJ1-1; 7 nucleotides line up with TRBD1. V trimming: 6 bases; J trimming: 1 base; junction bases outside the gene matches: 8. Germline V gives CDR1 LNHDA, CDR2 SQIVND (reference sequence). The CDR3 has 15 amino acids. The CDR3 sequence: CASREGAVPNTEAFF. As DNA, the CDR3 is TGTGCCAGTAGAGAGGGGGCGGTGCCGAACACTGAAGCTTTCTTT.

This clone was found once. The CDR3 reads CASSSDPDRYEQYF. The CDR3 nucleotides read TGCGCCAGCAGCTCCGACCCCGACAGATACGAGCAGTACTTC. The rearrangement links TRBV5-1 to TRBJ2-7; perhaps TRBD1 as D (5 bases). CDR3 length: 14 amino acids. Germline CDR1 SGHRS, CDR2 YFSETQ. V lost 3 bases and J lost 4, with 14 bases in between.

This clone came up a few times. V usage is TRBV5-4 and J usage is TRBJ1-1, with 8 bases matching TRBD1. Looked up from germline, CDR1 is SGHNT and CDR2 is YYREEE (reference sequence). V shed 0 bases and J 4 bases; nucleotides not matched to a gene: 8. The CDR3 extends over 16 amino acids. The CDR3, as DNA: TGTGCCAGCAGCTTGGCAGGGGGCGCGGGACTCACTGAAGCTTTCTTT. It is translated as CASSLAGGAGLTEAFF.

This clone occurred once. CDR3 amino acids: CASSLVPVTGGQGYEQYF. Here the CDR3 DNA reads TGTGCCAGCAGCTTAGTTCCCGTGACAGGGGGCCAGGGCTACGAGCAGTACTTC. This chain connects TRBV11-2 to TRBJ2-7; 10 nucleotides align to TRBD1. Trimming removed 1 base from V and 3 bases from J; junction bases left unmatched: 12. Germline-derived CDR1 and CDR2 are SGHAT and FQNNGV. The CDR3 runs 18 residues.

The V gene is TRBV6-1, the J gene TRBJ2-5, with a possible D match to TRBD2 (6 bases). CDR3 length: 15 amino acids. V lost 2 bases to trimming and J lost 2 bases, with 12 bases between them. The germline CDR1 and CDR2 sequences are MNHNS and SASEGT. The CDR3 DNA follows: TGTGCCAGCAGTGAAAGCTGGCGGGGACAAGAGACCCAGTACTTC. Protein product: CASSESWRGQETQYF.

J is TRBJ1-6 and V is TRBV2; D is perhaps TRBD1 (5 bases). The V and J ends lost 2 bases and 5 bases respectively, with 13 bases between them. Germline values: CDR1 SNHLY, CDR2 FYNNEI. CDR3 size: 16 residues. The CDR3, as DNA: TGTGCCAGCAGTGAACGTGGAGGGGAGAATAATTCACCCCTCCACTTT. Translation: CASSERGGENNSPLHF.

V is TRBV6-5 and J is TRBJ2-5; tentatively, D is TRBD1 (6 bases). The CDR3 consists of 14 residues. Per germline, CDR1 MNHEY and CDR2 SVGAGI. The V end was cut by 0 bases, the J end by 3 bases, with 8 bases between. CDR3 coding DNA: TGTGCCAGCAGTTACTCCCCAGGGGAAGAGACCCAGTACTTC. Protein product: CASSYSPGEETQYF.

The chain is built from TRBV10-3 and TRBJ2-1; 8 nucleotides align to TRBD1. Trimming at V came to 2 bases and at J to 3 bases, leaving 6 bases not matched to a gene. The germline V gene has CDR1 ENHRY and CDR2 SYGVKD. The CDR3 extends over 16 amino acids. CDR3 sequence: CAISERGTGFYNEQFF. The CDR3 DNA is TGTGCCATCAGTGAGCGGGGGACAGGATTCTACAATGAGCAGTTCTTC.

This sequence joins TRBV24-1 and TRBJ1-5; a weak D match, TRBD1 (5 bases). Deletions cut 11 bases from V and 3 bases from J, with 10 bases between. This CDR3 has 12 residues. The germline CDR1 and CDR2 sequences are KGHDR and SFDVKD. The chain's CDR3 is CASQGNNQPQHF. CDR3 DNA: TGTGCCAGCCAGGGAAACAATCAGCCCCAGCATTTT.

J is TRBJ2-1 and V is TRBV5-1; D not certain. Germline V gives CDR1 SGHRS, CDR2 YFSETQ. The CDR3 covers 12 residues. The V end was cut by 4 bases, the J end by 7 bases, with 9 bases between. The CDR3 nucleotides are TGCGCCAGCAGCCCCTCAGTGAATGAGCAGTTCTTC. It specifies CASSPSVNEQFF.

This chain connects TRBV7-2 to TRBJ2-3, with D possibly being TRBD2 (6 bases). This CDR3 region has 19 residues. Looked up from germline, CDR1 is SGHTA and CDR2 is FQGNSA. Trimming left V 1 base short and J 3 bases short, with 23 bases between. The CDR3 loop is CASSLGRSRIGTLTDTQYF. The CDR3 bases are TGTGCCAGCAGCTTAGGCCGGTCGAGGATCGGGACTCTTACAGATACGCAGTATTTT.

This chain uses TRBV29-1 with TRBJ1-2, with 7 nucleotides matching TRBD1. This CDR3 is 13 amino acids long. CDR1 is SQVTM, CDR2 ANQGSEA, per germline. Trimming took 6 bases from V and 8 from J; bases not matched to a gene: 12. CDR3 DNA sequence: TGCAGCGTCACACGGGTAGGGGGCTGGGGCTACACCTTC. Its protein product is CSVTRVGGWGYTF.

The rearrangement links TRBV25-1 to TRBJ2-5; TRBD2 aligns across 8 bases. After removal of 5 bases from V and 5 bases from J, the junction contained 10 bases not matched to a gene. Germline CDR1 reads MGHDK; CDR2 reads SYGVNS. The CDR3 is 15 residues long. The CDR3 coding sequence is TGTGCCAGCAGTTCCACGGGAGGGGGACGGGAGACCCAGTACTTC. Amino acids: CASSSTGGGRETQYF.

The CDR3 nucleotides are TGCAGCGTTGATCGAGGGCCGGGCACTGAAGCTTTCTTT. This encodes CSVDRGPGTEAFF. This chain links TRBV29-1 with TRBJ1-1; no clear D. Germline assignment: CDR1 SQVTM and CDR2 ANQGSEA. Deletions cut 3 bases from V and 4 bases from J, with 12 bases between. CDR3 length equals 13 residues.

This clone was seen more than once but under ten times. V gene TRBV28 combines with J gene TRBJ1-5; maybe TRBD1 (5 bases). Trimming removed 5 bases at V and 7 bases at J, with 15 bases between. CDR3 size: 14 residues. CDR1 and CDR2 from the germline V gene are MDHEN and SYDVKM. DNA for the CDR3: TGTGCCAGCAGTGGGGGAGGCGCAACCCAGCCCCAGCATTTT. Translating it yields CASSGGGATQPQHF.